Described below is a single TCR beta chain sequence and its context. The antigen is undetermined. The sample belongs to a study of shared clonotypes between healthy human individuals. Study results and limitations: Larger estimated richness was generally seen in naive subsets than in memory subsets. Four donors shared about 5% of their naive CD4 clonotypes.

Per sorted-subset replicate PCR, input was 150 to 250 ng DNA, representing tens of thousands of T cell genomes. Clones were sequenced by immunoSEQ multiplex PCR, and TCRdb holds only the in-frame ones, with some missing. The repertoire holds under 1,100,000 clones, with around 82% as singletons. Researchers partitioned CD4+ cells into CD45RA+ naive and CD45RA-negative memory subsets. Sequencing was done on a sample of memory CD4+ T cells from PBMCs. Subset indicated: CD45RA-negative fraction. The sequence was collected from a man between 18 and 29 years old in good health. Some clones in this sample may be carry-over from other donors' samples.

The CDR3, as DNA: TGTGCCAGCAGCCCCGGAGGGGCAGCGGAGACCCAGTACTTC. The encoded protein is CASSPGGAAETQYF. The V and J genes are TRBV7-3 and TRBJ2-5; possible D gene TRBD2, 6 bases. The CDR3 loop spans 14 amino acids. Germline V gene lookup returns CDR1 SGHTA and CDR2 FQGTGA. V was pared by 5 bases and J by 5 bases, with 15 bases between.